The sequence of this TCR beta chain was determined in a study of CD8 T cells in Susac syndrome. With 2 bases removed from V and 4 bases from J, the gap between germline ends came to 15 bases. This CDR3 is 15 amino acids long. Germline assignment: CDR1 MNHEY and CDR2 SMNVEV (reference sequence). While CD8+ and CD4+ T cells were isolated negatively, TEMRA cells were enriched by FACS. With random hexamers, reverse transcription was performed on about 0.5 to 1 ug of RNA. It was immunoSEQ multiplex PCR that amplified TCR beta CDR3 across 54 Vbeta and 13 Jbeta. TCRdb called the immunoSEQ multiplex PCR reads again in MiXCR, with one record for every CDR3 protein. This sample has about 300,000 distinct CDR3 sequences, with approximately 91% found just once. Points on this clonotype: Its antigen is still unknown.

General observations from the study: An acknowledgment was made by the study that its TCR sequencing and HLA analysis involved relatively few individuals.

The chain joins TRBV27 to TRBJ2-7, with D possibly called TRBD1 or TRBD2 (5 bases each). Sequencing input: CD8+ T cells from PBMCs. The source is a human donor with multiple sclerosis. CDR3 region: CASSLREGFPYEQYF. CDR3 DNA: TGTGCCAGCAGTTTAAGAGAGGGGTTTCCTTACGAGCAGTACTTC.